What follows are 12 T cell receptor beta chains derived from one specimen sequenced in a study of blood T cell repertoires in COVID-19. Produced via immunoSEQ multiplex PCR; TCRdb's table is partial and in-frame only. The sample carries fewer than 250,000 clones, around four fifths recorded once. What was sequenced was peripheral blood. The receptor source for this set is an older woman with active or convalescent COVID-19.

This chain joins TRBV6-1 and TRBJ1-2; 8 bases fit TRBD1. Germline lookup yields CDR1 MNHNS and CDR2 SASEGT. Losses at the gene ends were 3 bases for V and 7 bases for J; bases not matched to a gene: 7. This CDR3 has 14 residues. The CDR3 nucleotides read TGTGCCAGCAGTGACCGAGGACAGGGTGGTGGCTACACCTTC. Translation gives CASSDRGQGGGYTF.

This chain connects TRBV7-9 to TRBJ1-2, with 9 positions matching TRBD1. The V gene's germline CDR1 is SEHNR and CDR2 FQNEAQ (reference sequence). Germline trimming cut 5 bases from V and 6 bases from J; bases unmatched to any gene: 7. The CDR3 covers 14 residues. The DNA for the CDR3 is TGTGCCAGCAGCCACCGGGACAGGGACGATGGCTACACCTTC. This codes for CASSHRDRDDGYTF.

The genes are TRBV21-1 and TRBJ2-3; the table names TRBD2, a call not compared with the DNA. TRBV21-1 is classified as a pseudogene. The CDR3 runs 14 residues. CDR3 coding DNA: TGTGCCACAGCCGGGACTAGACTATCAGATACGCAGTATTTT. It translates to CATAGTRLSDTQYF.

As DNA, the CDR3 is TGCACGATAGTTGCGGGAGGGGGCGAGCAGTACTTC. As protein: CTIVAGGGEQYF. V is TRBV29-1 and J is TRBJ2-7; 9 nucleotides agree with TRBD2. The CDR3 is 12 amino acids. Per the germline V gene, CDR1 is SQVTM and CDR2 is ANQGSEA.

V gene TRBV5-1 combines with J gene TRBJ1-1; tentative D call: TRBD1 (6 bases). Germline lookup yields CDR1 SGHRS and CDR2 YFSETQ. V was trimmed by 4 bases and J by 1 base, leaving 8 bases between them. CDR3 length: 13 amino acids. The CDR3 DNA reads TGCGCCAGCAGCGGGGGACAGAACACTGAAGCTTTCTTT. It specifies CASSGGQNTEAFF. Supplemented by reference TRBV5-1 and TRBJ1-1, the full variable domain reads KAGVTQTPRYLIKTRGQQVTLSCSPISGHRSVSWYQQTPGQGLQFLFEYFSETQRNKGNFPGRFSGRQFSNSRSEMNVSTLELGDSALYLCASSGGQNTEAFFGQGTRLTVV.

The genes are TRBV9 and TRBJ2-7, with a possible D match to TRBD2 (5 bases). Germline CDR1 reads SGDLS; CDR2 reads YYNGEE. Trimming took off 2 bases at V and 3 bases at J, with 15 bases between the two ends. The CDR3 spans 15 residues. The CDR3 sequence is CASSVLEDPRYEQYV. The CDR3 DNA follows: TGTGCCAGCAGCGTTTTGGAGGACCCCCGCTACGAGCAGTACGTC.

This chain links TRBV28 with TRBJ2-1; D is perhaps TRBD1 (6 bases). V lost 5 bases and J lost 6, with 14 bases in between. Per the germline V gene, CDR1 is MDHEN and CDR2 is SYDVKM. This CDR3 region has 14 residues. The CDR3: CASSPHIQGNEQFF. The CDR3 coding sequence is TGTGCCAGCAGTCCTCATATACAGGGCAATGAGCAGTTCTTC.

Only a few counts were recorded for this clone. This chain joins TRBV7-6 and TRBJ2-3; tentative D call: TRBD2 (6 bases). Between the trimmed V and J ends, which lost 2 bases and 4 bases, there was a span of 13 bases. Germline V gene lookup returns CDR1 SGHVS and CDR2 FNYEAQ. The CDR3 contains 15 residues. CDR3 sequence: CASSLMGLGADTQYF. The DNA for the CDR3 is TGTGCCAGCAGCTTAATGGGACTTGGCGCAGATACGCAGTATTTT.

The chain combines TRBV9 with TRBJ2-1; D is perhaps TRBD1 (5 bases). Trimming stripped 0 bases from V and 5 bases from J, with 9 bases between. CDR1 is SGDLS, CDR2 YYNGEE, per germline. The CDR3 sequence is 14 residues long. The CDR3 spells CASSVGGRDNEQFF. The CDR3, as DNA: TGTGCCAGCAGCGTAGGGGGCAGAGACAATGAGCAGTTCTTC.

The chain recombines TRBV7-9 with TRBJ2-4, with 7 bases lining up with TRBD1. V was pared by 5 bases and J by 10 bases, with 11 bases of the junction left unmatched. Germline V CDR1 and CDR2: SEHNR, FQNEAQ (reference sequence). This CDR3 has 14 residues. CDR3 nucleotide sequence: TGTGCCAGCAGCCCCGGGACAGCCTTTTGGATTCAGTACTTC. This sequence encodes CASSPGTAFWIQYF.

The chain uses TRBV7-8 and TRBJ2-2; the match to TRBD2 covers 9 bases. Per the germline V gene, CDR1 is SGHVS and CDR2 is FQNEAQ. V shed 3 bases, J shed 7 bases, and the junction held 12 bases outside the gene matches. The CDR3 runs to 17 residues. The CDR3 DNA reads TGTGCCAGCAGCTTGACGTACGGCGGGGGGGACATCGGGGAGCTGTTTTTT. This sequence encodes CASSLTYGGGDIGELFF. Looking up the rest from reference TRBV7-8 and TRBJ2-2 gives the full variable domain: GAGVSQSPRYKVAKRGQDVALRCDPISGHVSLFWYQQALGQGPEFLTYFQNEAQLDKSGLPSDRFFAERPEGSVSTLKIQRTQQEDSAVYLCASSLTYGGGDIGELFFGEGSRLTVL.

CDR3 nucleotides: TGTGCCAGCACCCCAGACAGTTATCAGCCCCAGCATTTT. It specifies CASTPDSYQPQHF. The chain has TRBV7-2 and TRBJ1-5; a possible D gene is TRBD1 (5 bases). The V end was cut by 7 bases, the J end by 5 bases, with 12 bases between. Germline CDR1 SGHTA, CDR2 FQGNSA. This CDR3 has 13 residues.